The present T cell receptor beta chain was sequenced within a study of T cell responses to AZD1222 COVID-19 vaccine. Clones were read by immunoSEQ multiplex PCR, and TCRdb kept only the in-frame ones, dropping some. Of more than 60,000 clones listed, roughly 91% are singletons. The source of this sequence is an adult who received the AZD1222 COVID-19 vaccine. Sample: peripheral blood, taken 28 days after the second AZD1222 dose.

The CDR3: CASSQDLSGLAGTDTQYF. The CDR3 DNA reads as TGCGCCAGCAGCCAAGATTTATCCGGACTAGCGGGCACAGATACGCAGTATTTT. The chain carries TRBV4-1 and TRBJ2-3; 10 nucleotides align to TRBD2. V lost 0 bases to trimming and J lost 1 base; unmatched junction nucleotides: 7. The CDR3 contains 18 residues. Germline assignment: CDR1 MGHRA and CDR2 YSYEKL.